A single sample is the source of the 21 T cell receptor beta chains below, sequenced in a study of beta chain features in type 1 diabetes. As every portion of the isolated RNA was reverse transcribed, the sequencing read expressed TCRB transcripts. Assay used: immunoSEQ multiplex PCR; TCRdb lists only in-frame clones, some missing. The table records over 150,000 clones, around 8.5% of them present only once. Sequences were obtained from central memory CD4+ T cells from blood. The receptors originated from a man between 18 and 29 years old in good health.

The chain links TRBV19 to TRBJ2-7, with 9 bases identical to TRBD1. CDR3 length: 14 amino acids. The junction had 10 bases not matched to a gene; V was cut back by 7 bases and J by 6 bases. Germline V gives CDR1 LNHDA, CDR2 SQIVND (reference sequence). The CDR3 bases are TGTGCCAGTACCCGGACAGGGGATGAAGGCGAGCAGTACTTC. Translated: CASTRTGDEGEQYF.

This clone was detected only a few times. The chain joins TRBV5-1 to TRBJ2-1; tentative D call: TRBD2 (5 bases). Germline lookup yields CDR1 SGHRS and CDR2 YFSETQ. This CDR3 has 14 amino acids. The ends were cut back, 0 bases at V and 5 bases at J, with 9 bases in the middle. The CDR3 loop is CASSLGGWNNEQFF. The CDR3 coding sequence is TGCGCCAGCAGCTTGGGCGGGTGGAACAATGAGCAGTTCTTC.

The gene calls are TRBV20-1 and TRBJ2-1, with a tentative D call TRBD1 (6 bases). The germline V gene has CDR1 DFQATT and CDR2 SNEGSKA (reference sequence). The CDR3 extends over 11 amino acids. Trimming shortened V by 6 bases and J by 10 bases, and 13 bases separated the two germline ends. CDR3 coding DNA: TGCAGTGCCATGGACAGCAGGGAGCAGTTCTTC. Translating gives CSAMDSREQFF.

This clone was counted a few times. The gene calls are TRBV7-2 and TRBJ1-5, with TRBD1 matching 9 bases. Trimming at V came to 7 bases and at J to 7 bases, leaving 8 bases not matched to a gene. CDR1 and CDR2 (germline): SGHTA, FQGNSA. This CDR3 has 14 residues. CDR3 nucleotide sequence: TGTGCCAGCACACCCGGGACAGGGTTCCAGCCCCAGCATTTT. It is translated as CASTPGTGFQPQHF.

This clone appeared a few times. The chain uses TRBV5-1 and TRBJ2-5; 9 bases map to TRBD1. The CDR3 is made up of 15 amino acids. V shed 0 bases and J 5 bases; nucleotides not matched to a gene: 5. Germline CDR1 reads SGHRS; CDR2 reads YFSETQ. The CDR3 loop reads CASSLAQGARETQYF. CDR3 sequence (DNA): TGCGCCAGCAGCTTGGCACAGGGGGCGCGGGAGACCCAGTACTTC.

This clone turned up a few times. The CDR3 loop reads CASSHLAAGELFF. Written as DNA, the CDR3 is TGTGCCAGCAGCCACCTAGCTGCCGGGGAGCTGTTTTTT. This chain joins TRBV11-3 and TRBJ2-2, with D possibly TRBD2 on 5 matching bases. Per the germline V gene, CDR1 is SGHNT and CDR2 is YENEEA. This CDR3 region has 13 residues. With 5 bases removed from V and 6 bases from J, the gap between germline ends came to 10 bases.

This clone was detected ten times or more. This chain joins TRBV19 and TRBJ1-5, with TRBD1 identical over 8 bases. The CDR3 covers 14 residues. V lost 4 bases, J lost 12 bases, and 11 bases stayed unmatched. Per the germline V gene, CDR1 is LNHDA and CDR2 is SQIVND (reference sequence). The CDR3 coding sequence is TGTGCCAGTAGTAATCAGGACAGGGAAGAATACCAGCATTTT. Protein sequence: CASSNQDREEYQHF.

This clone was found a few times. CDR3 DNA sequence: TGTGCCAGCAGCTATCGGAGGGAAGGTGAAAAACTGTTTTTT. Translation gives CASSYRREGEKLFF. The rearrangement links TRBV5-8 to TRBJ1-4; unclear D gene. The germline V gene has CDR1 SGHTS and CDR2 YDEGEE. Trimming left V 3 bases short and J 7 bases short, with 13 bases between. This CDR3 has 14 amino acids.

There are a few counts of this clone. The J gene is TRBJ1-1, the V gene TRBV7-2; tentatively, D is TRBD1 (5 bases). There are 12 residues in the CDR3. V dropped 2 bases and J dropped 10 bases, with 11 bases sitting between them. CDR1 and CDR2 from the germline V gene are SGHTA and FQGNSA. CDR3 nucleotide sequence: TGTGCCAGCAGCTTAATGGGGGGGGGAGCTTTCTTT. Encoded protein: CASSLMGGGAFF.

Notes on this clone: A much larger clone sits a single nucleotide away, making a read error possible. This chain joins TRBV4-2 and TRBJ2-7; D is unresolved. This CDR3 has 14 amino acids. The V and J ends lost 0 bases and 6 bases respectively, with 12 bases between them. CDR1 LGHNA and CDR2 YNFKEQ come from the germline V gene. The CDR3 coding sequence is TGTGCCAGCAGCCAAGATAGTGGCAGGCGCGAGCAGTACTTC. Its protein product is CASSQDSGRREQYF.

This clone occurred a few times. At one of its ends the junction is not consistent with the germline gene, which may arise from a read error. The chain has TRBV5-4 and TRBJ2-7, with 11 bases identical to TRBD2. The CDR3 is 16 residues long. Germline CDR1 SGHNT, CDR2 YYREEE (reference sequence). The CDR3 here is CASSQDGTSGDYEQYF. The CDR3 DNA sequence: TGCGCCAGCAGCCAAGATGGGACTAGCGGAGACTACGAGCAGTACTTC.

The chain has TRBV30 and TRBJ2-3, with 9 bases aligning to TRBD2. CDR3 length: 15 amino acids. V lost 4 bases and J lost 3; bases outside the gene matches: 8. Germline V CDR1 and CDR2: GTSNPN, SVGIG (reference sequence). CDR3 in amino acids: CAWNLSGGRTDTQYF. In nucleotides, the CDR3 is TGTGCCTGGAACCTGAGCGGGGGGCGAACAGATACGCAGTATTTT.

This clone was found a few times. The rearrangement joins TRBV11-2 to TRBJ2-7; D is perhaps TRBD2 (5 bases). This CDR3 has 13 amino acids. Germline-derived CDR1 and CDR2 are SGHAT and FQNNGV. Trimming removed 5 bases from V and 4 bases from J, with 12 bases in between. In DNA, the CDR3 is TGTGCCAGCAGCGCTAATCTAGCTTACGAGCAGTACTTC. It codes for CASSANLAYEQYF.

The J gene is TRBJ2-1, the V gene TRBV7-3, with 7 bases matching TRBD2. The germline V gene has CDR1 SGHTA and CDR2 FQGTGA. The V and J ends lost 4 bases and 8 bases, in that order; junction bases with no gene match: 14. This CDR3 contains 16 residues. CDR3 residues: CASSSPRDYGLHEQFF. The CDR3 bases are TGTGCCAGCAGCTCCCCGAGGGACTATGGACTTCATGAGCAGTTCTTC.

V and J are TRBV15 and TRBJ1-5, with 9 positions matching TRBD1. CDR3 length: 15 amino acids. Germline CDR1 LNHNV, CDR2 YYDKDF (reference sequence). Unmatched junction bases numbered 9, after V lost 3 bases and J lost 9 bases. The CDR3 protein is CATSRGGQGFWPQHF. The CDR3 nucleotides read TGTGCCACCAGCAGGGGTGGACAGGGGTTTTGGCCCCAGCATTTT. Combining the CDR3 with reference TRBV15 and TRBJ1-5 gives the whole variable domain DAMVIQNPRYQVTQFGKPVTLSCSQTLNHNVMYWYQQKSSQAPKLLFHYYDKDFNNEADTPDNFQSRRPNTSFCFLDIRSPGLGDTAMYLCATSRGGQGFWPQHFGDGTRLSIL.

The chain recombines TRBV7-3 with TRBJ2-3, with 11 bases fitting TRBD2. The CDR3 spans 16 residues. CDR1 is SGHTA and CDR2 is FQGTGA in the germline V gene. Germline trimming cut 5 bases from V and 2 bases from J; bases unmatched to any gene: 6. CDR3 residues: CASSPGTSGDTDTQYF. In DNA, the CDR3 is TGTGCCAGCAGCCCAGGGACTAGCGGAGACACAGATACGCAGTATTTT.

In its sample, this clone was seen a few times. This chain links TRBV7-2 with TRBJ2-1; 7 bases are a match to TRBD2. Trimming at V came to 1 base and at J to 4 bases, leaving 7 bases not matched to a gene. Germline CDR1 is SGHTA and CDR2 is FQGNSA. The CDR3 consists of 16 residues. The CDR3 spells CASSLGQRGGYNEQFF. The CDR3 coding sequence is TGTGCCAGCAGCTTAGGCCAGCGGGGCGGGTACAATGAGCAGTTCTTC.

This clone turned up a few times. The CDR3 loop reads CASSPSGNGANVLTF. The CDR3 DNA reads TGTGCCAGCAGTCCTTCAGGGAATGGGGCCAACGTCCTGACTTTC. V gene TRBV6-5 combines with J gene TRBJ2-6; tentative D call: TRBD1 (5 bases). The CDR3 spans 15 residues. The V end lost 5 bases, the J end lost 3 bases, and 11 bases lay between the germline ends. Germline assignment: CDR1 MNHEY and CDR2 SVGAGI.

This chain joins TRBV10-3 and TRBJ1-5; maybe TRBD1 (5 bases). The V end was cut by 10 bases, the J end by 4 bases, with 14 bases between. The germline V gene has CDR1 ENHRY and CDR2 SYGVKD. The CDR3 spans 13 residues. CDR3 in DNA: TGTGCCAGCCGGGACTCGGGGAATCAGCCCCAGCATTTT. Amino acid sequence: CASRDSGNQPQHF.

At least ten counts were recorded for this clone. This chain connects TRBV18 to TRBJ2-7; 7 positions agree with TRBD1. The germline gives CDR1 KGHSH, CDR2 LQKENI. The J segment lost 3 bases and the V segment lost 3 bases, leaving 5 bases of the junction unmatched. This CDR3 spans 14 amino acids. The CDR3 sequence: CASSPDRDDYEQYF. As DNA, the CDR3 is TGTGCCAGCTCACCCGACAGGGACGACTACGAGCAGTACTTC.

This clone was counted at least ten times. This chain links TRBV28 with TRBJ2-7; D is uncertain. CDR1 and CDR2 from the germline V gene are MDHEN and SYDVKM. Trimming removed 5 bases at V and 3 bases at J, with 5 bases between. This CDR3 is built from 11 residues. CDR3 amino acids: CASSTFYEQYF. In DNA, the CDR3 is TGTGCCAGCAGTACTTTCTACGAGCAGTACTTC.